The T cell receptor (beta chain) described here comes from a study of T cell repertoires in ileal Crohn's disease. Across the study: Every patient was operated on for stricturing (approximately 60%) or penetrating (approximately 40%) complications. Findings and caveats of the study: Compared with CD4 T cells, sorted CD8 cells carried more expanded clones. Endoscopic recurrence occurred in every patient whose clonality exceeded 26.8%.

In regard to this clone: The target antigen is unknown.

The CDR3 loop spans 17 amino acids. CDR1 is SGHTA, CDR2 FQGNSA, per germline. The V gene end was trimmed by 5 bases and the J gene end by 1 base; junction bases not matched to a gene: 10. Sequencing was performed with immunoSEQ multiplex PCR; in TCRdb, only in-frame clones are kept and a portion is missing. This sample yields roughly 31,000 clones, of which about four fifths are seen a single time; 15% to 20% belongs to the top ten. The V and J genes are TRBV7-2 and TRBJ1-1, with TRBD1 matching over 10 bases. The material sequenced was ileal tissue. This receptor was obtained from an adult with Crohn's disease. The CDR3 region has the DNA TGTGCCAGCAGCCTCGGGACAGGGGTAGGGGGGAACACTGAAGCTTTCTTT. It translates to CASSLGTGVGGNTEAFF.